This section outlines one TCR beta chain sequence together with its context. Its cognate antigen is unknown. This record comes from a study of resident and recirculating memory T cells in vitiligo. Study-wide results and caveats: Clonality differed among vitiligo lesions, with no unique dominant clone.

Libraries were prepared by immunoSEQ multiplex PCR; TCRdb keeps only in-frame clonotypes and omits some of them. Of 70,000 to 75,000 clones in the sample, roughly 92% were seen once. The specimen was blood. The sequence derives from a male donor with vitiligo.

Written as DNA, the CDR3 is TGCGCCAGCAGCCAAGAAGTACTAGCGGGGGGTCAGACCCAGTACTTC. Residues: CASSQEVLAGGQTQYF. This chain links TRBV4-1 with TRBJ2-5, with 12 bases lining up with TRBD2. With 0 bases clipped from V and 6 bases from J, the junction kept 5 bases outside the gene matches. The V gene's germline CDR1 is MGHRA and CDR2 YSYEKL. CDR3 length equals 16 residues.